These 6 T cell receptor beta chains share one sample of origin, sequenced in a study of CD8 T cells in ankylosing spondylitis. MiXCR, applied by TCRdb to the 5' RACE reads, yields one record per CDR3 protein. The sample records 100,000 to 150,000 distinct CDR3 sequences, about 7% being singletons. Sequenced: blood, either unsorted or a sorted T cell fraction (not recorded which). These receptors all stem from a male donor with ankylosing spondylitis or in good health (not recorded which).

This clonotype was found many times. The chain employs TRBV20-1 and TRBJ1-5, with D hard to call. From germline, CDR1 is DFQATT and CDR2 SNEGSKA (reference sequence). CDR3 length: 13 amino acids. Trimming cost V 0 bases and J 4 bases, with 7 bases left between them. The CDR3 DNA reads as TGCAGTGCTAGAGAGGTTTGGAATCAGCCCCAGCATTTT. This encodes CSAREVWNQPQHF.

This clonotype was seen at least ten times. V usage is TRBV20-1 and J usage is TRBJ2-1, with 9 bases that match TRBD1. Germline loops: CDR1 DFQATT, CDR2 SNEGSKA (reference sequence). V was pared by 3 bases and J by 7 bases, with 10 bases of the junction left unmatched. The CDR3 has 15 residues. CDR3 protein: CSASRTGGVSNEQFF. The CDR3 region has the DNA TGCAGTGCTAGCAGAACAGGGGGCGTCTCAAATGAGCAGTTCTTC.

Only a few counts were recorded for this clonotype. This chain connects TRBV7-9 to TRBJ1-4; D is possibly TRBD1 (5 bases). The V gene lost 1 base and the J gene lost 3 bases, with 9 bases spanning the gap. CDR3 length: 15 residues. Germline values: CDR1 SEHNR, CDR2 FQNEAQ (reference sequence). CDR3 amino acids: CASSLDGAANEKLFF. In DNA form, the CDR3 reads TGTGCCAGCAGCTTAGATGGGGCCGCTAATGAAAAACTGTTTTTT. Full variable domain (missing parts from reference TRBV7-9 and TRBJ1-4): DTGVSQNPRHKITKRGQNVTFRCDPISEHNRLYWYRQTLGQGPEFLTYFQNEAQLEKSRLLSDRFSAERPKGSFSTLEIQRTEQGDSAMYLCASSLDGAANEKLFFGSGTQLSVL.

This clonotype came up many times. This sequence joins TRBV12-3 or TRBV12-4 and TRBJ1-5; no clear D. The CDR3 spans 16 residues. The V and J ends lost 1 base and 1 base respectively, with 11 bases between them. The CDR3 is CASSLGTMGSNQPQHF. For the CDR3, the DNA is TGTGCCAGCAGTTTAGGGACGATGGGGAGCAATCAGCCCCAGCATTTT.

The table lists this clonotype with many counts. The V gene is TRBV5-1, the J gene TRBJ1-1; TRBD1 matches at 8 bases. This CDR3 has 13 amino acids. CDR1 and CDR2 from the germline V gene are SGHRS and YFSETQ. V lost 4 bases and J lost 5; bases outside the gene matches: 4. Here the CDR3 DNA reads TGCGCCAGCAGCCTACAGGGGGTTACTGAAGCTTTCTTT. It translates to CASSLQGVTEAFF.

The chain couples TRBV20-1 to TRBJ2-1; no clear D. Between the trimmed V and J ends, which lost 0 bases and 8 bases, there was a span of 11 bases. From germline, CDR1 is DFQATT and CDR2 SNEGSKA (reference sequence). This CDR3 has 13 residues. CDR3 loop: CSAREITGDEQFF. The CDR3 coding sequence is TGCAGTGCTAGAGAGATCACTGGCGATGAGCAGTTCTTC.